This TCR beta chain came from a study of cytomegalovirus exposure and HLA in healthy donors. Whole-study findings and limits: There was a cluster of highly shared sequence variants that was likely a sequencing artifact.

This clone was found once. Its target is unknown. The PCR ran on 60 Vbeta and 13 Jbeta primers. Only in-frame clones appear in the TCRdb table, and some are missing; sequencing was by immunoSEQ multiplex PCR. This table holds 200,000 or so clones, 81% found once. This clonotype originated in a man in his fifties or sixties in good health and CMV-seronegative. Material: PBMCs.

As DNA, the CDR3 is TGCGCCAGCAGCTTAGGACAGTCAACCGGGGAGCTGTTTTTT. This codes for CASSLGQSTGELFF. The rearrangement uses TRBV4-1 and TRBJ2-2, with a possible D match to TRBD1 (6 bases). Looked up from germline, CDR1 is MGHRA and CDR2 is YSYEKL. This CDR3 spans 14 amino acids. Trimming shortened V by 5 bases and J by 5 bases, and 12 bases separated the two germline ends.